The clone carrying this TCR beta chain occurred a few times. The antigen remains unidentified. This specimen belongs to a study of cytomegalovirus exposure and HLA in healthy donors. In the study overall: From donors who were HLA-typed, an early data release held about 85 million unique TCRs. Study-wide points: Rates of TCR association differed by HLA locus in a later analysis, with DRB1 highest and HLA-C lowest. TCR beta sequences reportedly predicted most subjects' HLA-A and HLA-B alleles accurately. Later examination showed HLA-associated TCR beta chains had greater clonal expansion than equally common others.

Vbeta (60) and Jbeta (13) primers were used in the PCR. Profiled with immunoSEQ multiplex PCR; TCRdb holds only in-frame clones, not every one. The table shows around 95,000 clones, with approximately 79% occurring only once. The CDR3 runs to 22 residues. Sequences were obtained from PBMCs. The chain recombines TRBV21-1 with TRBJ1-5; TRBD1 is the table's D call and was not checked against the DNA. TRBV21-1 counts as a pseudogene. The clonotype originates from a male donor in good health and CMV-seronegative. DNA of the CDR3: TGTGCCAGCAGATTAGTAATAGGGGGGACAGGGGGCAGTCGATATAGCAATCAGCCCCAGCATTTT. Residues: CASRLVIGGTGGSRYSNQPQHF.